This T cell receptor beta chain was identified during a study of blood T cell repertoires in COVID-19. Study summary: The study drew acute and convalescent COVID-19 samples from the United States, Italy and Spain.

Donors were grouped by their self-reported clinical history. Original data processing: Reference gene primer amplification gave estimated nucleated cell counts. Clones were read by immunoSEQ multiplex PCR, and TCRdb kept only the in-frame ones, dropping some. D and trimming come from the DNA, and the V and J calls and clone size come from that table. The sample carries 250,000 to 400,000 clones, 75% to 90% recorded once. CDR1 SGHAT and CDR2 FQNNGV come from the germline V gene. With 4 bases removed from V and 9 bases from J, the gap between germline ends came to 16 bases. The CDR3 runs 14 residues. Material for sequencing was PBMCs or T cells enriched from blood (not recorded which). The TCR comes from a man aged 55 to 69 who had recovered from COVID-19. The chain joins TRBV11-2 to TRBJ2-1; possibly TRBD2 for D (5 bases). DNA of the CDR3: TGTGCCAGCAGCTCTTCCGGGGTTGTGGGTGAGCAGTTCTTC. Protein sequence: CASSSSGVVGEQFF.